The clone carrying this T cell receptor beta chain showed up just a few times. It was with unique molecular identifiers that the TCRbeta library was prepared. Via MiXCR, TCRdb re-called the PCR reads, giving one row per CDR3 protein. The sample has approximately 500,000 distinct CDR3 sequences; 27% are singletons. Trimming left V 4 bases short and J 2 bases short, with 10 bases between. The CDR3 extends over 14 amino acids. Germline V lookup: CDR1 ENHRY, CDR2 SYGVKD. This record comes from a study of T-cell reconstitution after alpha-beta-depleted transplantation in children. The genes are TRBV10-3 and TRBJ2-3; D remains ambiguous. This specimen was PBMCs, taken before TCRalphabeta/CD19-depleted stem cell transplant. The TCR originated in a boy under two years old with Wiskott-Aldrich syndrome, due to receive a stem cell transplant. The CDR3 spells CAISAAEHTDTQYF. The CDR3 DNA is TGTGCCATCAGTGCGGCGGAACACACAGATACGCAGTATTTT.